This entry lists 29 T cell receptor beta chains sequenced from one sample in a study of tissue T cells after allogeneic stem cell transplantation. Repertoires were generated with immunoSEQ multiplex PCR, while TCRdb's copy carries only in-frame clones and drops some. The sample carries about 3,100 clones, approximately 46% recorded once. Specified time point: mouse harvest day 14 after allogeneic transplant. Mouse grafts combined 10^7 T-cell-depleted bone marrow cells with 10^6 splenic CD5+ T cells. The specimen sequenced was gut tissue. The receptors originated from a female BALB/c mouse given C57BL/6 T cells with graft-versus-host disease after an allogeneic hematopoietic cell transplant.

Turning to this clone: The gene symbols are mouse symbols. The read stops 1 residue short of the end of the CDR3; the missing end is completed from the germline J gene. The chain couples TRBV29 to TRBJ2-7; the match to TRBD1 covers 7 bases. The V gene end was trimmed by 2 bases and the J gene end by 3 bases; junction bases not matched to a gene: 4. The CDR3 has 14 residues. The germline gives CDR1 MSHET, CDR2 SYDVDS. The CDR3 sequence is CASSLGAGGYEQYF. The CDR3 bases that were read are TGTGCTAGCAGTTTAGGGGCAGGGGGCTATGAACAGTAC. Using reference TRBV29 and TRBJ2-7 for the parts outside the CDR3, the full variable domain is DMKVTQMPRYLIKRMGENVLLECGQDMSHETMYWYRQDPGLGLQLIYISYDVDSNSEGDIPKGYRVSRKKREHFSLILDSAKTNQTSVYFCASSLGAGGYEQYFGPGTRLTVL.

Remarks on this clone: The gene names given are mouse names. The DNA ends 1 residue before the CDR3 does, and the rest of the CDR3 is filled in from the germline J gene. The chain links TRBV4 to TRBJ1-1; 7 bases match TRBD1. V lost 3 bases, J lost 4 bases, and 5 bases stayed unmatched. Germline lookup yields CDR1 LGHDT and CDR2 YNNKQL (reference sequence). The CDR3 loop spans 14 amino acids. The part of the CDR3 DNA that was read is TGTGCCAGCAGCTATCCTGGACAGGTCACAGAAGTCTTC. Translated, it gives CASSYPGQVTEVF. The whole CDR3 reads CASSYPGQVTEVFF.

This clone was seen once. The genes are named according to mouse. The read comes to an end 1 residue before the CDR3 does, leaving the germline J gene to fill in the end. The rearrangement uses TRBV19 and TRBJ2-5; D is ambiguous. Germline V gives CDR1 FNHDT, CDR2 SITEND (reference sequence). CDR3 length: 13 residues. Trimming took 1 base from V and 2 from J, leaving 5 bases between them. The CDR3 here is CASSIRGQDTQYF. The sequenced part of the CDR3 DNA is TGTGCCAGCAGTATACGGGGCCAAGACACCCAGTAC.

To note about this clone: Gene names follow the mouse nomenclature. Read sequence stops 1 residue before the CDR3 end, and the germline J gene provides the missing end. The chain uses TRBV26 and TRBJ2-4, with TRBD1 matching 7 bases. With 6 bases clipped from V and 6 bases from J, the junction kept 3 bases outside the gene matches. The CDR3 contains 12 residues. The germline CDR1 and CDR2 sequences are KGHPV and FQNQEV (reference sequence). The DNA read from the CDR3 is TGTGCCAGCAGCCCGGGACAGAACACCTTGTAC. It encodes CASSPGQNTLY. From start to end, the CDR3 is CASSPGQNTLYF.

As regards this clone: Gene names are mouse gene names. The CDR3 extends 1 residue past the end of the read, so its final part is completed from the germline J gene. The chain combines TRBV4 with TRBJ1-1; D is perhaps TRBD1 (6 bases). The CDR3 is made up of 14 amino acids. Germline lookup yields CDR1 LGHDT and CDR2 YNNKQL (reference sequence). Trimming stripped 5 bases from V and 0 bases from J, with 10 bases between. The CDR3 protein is CASSPGQANTEVFF. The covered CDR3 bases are TGTGCCAGCAGCCCGGGACAAGCAAACACAGAAGTCTTC. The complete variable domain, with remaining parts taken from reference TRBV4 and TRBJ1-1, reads ETAVFQTPNYHVTQVGNEVSFNCKQTLGHDTMYWYKQDSKKLLKIMFSYNNKQLIVNETVPRRFSPQSSDKAHLNLRIKSVEPEDSAVYLCASSPGQANTEVFFGKGTRLTVV.

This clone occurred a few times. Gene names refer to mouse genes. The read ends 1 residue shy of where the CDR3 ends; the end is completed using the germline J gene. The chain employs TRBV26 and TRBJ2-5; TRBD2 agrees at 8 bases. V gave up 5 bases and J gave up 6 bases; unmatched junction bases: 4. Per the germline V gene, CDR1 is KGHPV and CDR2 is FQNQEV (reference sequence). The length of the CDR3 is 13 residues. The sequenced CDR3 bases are TGTGCCAGCAGTGGTGGGGGGGAGGACACCCAGTAC. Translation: CASSGGGEDTQY. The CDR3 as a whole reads CASSGGGEDTQYF.

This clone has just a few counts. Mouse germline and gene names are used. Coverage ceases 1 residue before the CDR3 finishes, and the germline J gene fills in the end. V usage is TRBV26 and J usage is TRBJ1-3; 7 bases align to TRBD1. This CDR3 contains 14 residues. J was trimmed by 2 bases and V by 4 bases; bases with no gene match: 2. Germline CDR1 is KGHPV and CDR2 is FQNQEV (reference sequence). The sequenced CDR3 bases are TGTGCCAGCAGTCCTCAGGGGGCTGGAAATACGCTCTAT. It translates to CASSPQGAGNTLY. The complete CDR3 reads CASSPQGAGNTLYF.

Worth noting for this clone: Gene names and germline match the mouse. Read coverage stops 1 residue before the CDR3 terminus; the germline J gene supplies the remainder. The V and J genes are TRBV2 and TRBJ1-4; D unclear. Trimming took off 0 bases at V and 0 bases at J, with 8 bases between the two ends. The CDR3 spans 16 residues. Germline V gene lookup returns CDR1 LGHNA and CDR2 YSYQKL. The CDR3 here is CASSQEGSFSNERLFF. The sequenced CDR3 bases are TGTGCCAGCAGCCAAGAAGGGTCCTTTTCCAACGAAAGATTATTT. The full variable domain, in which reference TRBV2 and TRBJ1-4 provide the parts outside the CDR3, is DPKIIQKPKYLVAVTGSEKILICEQYLGHNAMYWYRQSAKKPLEFMFSYSYQKLMDNQTASSRFQPQSSKKNHLDLQITALKPDDSATYFCASSQEGSFSNERLFFGHGTKLSVL.

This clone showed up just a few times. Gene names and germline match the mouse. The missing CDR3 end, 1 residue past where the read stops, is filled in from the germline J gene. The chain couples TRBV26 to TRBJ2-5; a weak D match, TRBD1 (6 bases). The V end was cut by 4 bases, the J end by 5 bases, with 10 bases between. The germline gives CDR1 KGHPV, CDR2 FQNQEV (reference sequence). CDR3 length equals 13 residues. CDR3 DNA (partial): TGTGCCAGCAGTCCTCAGGGGAGAGACACCCAGTAC. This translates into CASSPQGRDTQY. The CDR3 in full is CASSPQGRDTQYF.

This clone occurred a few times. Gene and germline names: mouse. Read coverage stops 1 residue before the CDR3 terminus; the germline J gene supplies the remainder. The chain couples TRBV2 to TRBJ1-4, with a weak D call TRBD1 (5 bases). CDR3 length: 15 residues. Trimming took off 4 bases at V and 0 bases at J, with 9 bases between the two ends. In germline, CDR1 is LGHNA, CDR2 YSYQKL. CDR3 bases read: TGTGCCAGCAGCCCCCGACAGATTTCCAACGAAAGATTATTT. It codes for CASSPRQISNERLF. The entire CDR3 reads CASSPRQISNERLFF.

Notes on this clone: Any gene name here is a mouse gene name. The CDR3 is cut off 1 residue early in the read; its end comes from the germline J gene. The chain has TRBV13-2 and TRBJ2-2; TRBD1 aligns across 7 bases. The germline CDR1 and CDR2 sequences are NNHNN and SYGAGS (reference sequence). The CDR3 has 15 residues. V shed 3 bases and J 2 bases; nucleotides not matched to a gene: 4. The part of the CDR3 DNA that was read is TGTGCCAGCGGTGTCCCGGGACAGAACACCGGGCAGCTCTAC. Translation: CASGVPGQNTGQLY. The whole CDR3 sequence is CASGVPGQNTGQLYF.

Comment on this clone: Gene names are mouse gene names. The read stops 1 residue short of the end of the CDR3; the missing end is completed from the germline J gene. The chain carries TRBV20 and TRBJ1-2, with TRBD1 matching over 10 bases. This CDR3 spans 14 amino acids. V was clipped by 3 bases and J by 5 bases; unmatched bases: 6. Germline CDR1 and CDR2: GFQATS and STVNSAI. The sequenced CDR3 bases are TGTGGTGCTAGAGTGGGACAGGGGCGGTCCGACTACACC. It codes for CGARVGQGRSDYT. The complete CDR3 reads CGARVGQGRSDYTF.

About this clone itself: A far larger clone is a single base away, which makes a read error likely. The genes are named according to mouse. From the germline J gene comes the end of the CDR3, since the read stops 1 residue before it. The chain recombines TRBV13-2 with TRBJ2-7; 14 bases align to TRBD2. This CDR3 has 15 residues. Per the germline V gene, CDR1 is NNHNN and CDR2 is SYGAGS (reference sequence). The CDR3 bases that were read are TGTGCCCGCGGTGATGTGGGACTGGGGGGGCGCGAACAGTAC. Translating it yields CARGDVGLGGREQY. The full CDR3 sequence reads CARGDVGLGGREQYF.

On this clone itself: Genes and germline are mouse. Partial CDR3 DNA: TGTGCCAGCAGTATATGGGGGGTTAGCTCCTATGAACAGTAC. It codes for CASSIWGVSSYEQY. The whole CDR3 protein reads CASSIWGVSSYEQYF. The rearrangement joins TRBV19 to TRBJ2-7, with TRBD2 identical over 7 bases. The read finishes 1 residue shy of the CDR3 end, and the germline J gene is used to complete it. Unmatched junction bases numbered 4, after V lost 1 base and J lost 0 bases. The CDR3 extends over 15 amino acids. Germline V gene lookup returns CDR1 FNHDT and CDR2 SITEND (reference sequence).

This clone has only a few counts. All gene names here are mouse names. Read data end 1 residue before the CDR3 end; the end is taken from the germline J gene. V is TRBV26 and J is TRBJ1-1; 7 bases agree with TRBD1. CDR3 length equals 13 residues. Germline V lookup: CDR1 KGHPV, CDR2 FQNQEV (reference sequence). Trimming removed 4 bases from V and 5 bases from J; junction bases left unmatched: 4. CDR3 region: CASSPGQRTEVFF. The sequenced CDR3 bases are TGTGCCAGCAGTCCGGGACAGAGGACAGAAGTCTTC.

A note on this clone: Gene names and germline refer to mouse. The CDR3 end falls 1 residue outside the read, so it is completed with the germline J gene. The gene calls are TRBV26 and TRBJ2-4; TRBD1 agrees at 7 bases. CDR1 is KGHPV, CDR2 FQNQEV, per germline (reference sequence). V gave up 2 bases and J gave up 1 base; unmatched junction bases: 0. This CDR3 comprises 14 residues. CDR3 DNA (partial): TGTGCCAGCAGTCTGACAGGGGGTCAAAACACCTTGTAC. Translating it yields CASSLTGGQNTLY. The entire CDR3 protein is CASSLTGGQNTLYF.

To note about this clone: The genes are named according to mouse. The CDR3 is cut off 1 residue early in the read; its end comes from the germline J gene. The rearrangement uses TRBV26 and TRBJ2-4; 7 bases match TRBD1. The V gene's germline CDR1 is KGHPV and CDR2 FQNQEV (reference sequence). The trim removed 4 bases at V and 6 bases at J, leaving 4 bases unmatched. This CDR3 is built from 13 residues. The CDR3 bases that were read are TGTGCCAGCAGTCCCACAGGGGTGAACACCTTGTAC. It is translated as CASSPTGVNTLY. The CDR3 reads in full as CASSPTGVNTLYF.

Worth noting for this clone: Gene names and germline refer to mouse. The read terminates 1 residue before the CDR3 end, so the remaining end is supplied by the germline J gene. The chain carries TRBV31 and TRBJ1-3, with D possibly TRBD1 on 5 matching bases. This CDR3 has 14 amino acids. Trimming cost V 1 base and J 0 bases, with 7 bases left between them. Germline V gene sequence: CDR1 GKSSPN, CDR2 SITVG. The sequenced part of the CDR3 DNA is TGTGCCTGGAGTCAGGGGAATTCTGGAAATACGCTCTAT. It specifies CAWSQGNSGNTLY. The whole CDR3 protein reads CAWSQGNSGNTLYF.

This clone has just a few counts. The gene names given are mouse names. The covered CDR3 bases are TGTGCCAGCAGTCCCACAGGGTTCTCCGACTACACC. Its translation: CASSPTGFSDYT. The CDR3 in its entirety is CASSPTGFSDYTF. The V gene is TRBV26, the J gene TRBJ1-2, with D perhaps TRBD1 (6 bases). The sequence runs out 1 residue before the end of the CDR3; the remainder is reconstructed from the germline J gene. Trimming removed 4 bases at V and 4 bases at J, with 10 bases between. The CDR3 is 13 amino acids. The germline gives CDR1 KGHPV, CDR2 FQNQEV (reference sequence).

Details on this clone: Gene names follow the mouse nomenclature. This CDR3 is CASGDRDSYEQYF. The CDR3 DNA, read in part, is TGTGCCAGCGGTGACCGGGACTCTTATGAACAGTAC. J is TRBJ2-7 and V is TRBV13-2; the D gene is possibly TRBD2 (6 bases). The CDR3 end lies 1 residue beyond the end of the read and is filled in from the germline J gene. Germline CDR1 reads NNHNN; CDR2 reads SYGAGS (reference sequence). V lost 2 bases, J lost 4 bases, and 10 bases lay in between. The CDR3 loop spans 13 amino acids.

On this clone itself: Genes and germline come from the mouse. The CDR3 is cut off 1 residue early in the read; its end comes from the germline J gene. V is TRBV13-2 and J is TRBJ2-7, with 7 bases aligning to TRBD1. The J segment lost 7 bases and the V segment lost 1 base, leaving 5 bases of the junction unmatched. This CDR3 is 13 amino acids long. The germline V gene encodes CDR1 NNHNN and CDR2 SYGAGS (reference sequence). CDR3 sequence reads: CASGDKQGWEQYF. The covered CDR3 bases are TGTGCCAGCGGTGATAAACAGGGGTGGGAACAGTAC.

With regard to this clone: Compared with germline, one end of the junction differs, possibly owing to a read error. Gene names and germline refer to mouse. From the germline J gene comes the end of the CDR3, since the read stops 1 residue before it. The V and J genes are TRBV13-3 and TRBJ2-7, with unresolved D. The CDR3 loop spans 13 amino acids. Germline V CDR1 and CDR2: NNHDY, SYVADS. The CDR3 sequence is CARSRARSYEQYF. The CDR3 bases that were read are TGTGCCCGCAGTCGGGCCAGATCCTATGAACAGTAC.

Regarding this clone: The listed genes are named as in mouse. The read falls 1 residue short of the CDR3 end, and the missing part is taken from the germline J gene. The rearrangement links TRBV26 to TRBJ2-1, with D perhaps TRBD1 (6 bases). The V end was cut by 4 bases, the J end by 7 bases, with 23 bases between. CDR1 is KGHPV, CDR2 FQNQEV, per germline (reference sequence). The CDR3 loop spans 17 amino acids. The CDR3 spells CASSPIGQFPTRAEQFF. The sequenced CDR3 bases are TGTGCCAGCAGTCCCATCGGACAGTTCCCTACTAGGGCTGAGCAGTTC. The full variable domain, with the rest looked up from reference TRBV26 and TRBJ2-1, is NSKVIQTPRYLVKGQGQKAKMRCIPEKGHPVVFWYQQNKNNEFKFLINFQNQEVLQQIDMTEKRFSAECPSNSPCSLEIQSSEAGDSALYLCASSPIGQFPTRAEQFFGPGTRLTVL.

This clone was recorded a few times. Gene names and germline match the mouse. The CDR3 protein is CSSSHQGLGGYAEQFF. Incomplete CDR3 DNA: TGCTCCAGCAGTCACCAAGGACTGGGGGGATATGCTGAGCAGTTC. The chain is built from TRBV23 and TRBJ2-1; TRBD2, as called in the table, went unchecked against the DNA. The missing CDR3 end, 1 residue past where the read stops, is filled in from the germline J gene. The CDR3 is 16 residues long. CDR1 is KGHTA, CDR2 FQNQQP, per germline.

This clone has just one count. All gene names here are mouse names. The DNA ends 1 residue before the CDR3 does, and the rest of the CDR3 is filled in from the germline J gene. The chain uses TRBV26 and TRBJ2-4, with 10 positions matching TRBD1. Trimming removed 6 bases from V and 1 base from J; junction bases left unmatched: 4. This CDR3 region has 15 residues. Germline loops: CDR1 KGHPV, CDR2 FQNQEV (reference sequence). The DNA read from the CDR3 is TGTGCCAGCAGCGGGACAGGGGCGGGTCAAAACACCTTGTAC. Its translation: CASSGTGAGQNTLY. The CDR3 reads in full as CASSGTGAGQNTLYF.

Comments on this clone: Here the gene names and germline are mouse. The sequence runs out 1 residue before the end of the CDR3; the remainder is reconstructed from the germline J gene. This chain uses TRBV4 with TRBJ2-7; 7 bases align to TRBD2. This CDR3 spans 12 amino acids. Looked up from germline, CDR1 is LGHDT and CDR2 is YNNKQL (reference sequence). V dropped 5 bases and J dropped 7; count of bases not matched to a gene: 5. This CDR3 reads CASSPTGWEQYF. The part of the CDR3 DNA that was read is TGTGCCAGCAGCCCGACTGGGTGGGAACAGTAC.

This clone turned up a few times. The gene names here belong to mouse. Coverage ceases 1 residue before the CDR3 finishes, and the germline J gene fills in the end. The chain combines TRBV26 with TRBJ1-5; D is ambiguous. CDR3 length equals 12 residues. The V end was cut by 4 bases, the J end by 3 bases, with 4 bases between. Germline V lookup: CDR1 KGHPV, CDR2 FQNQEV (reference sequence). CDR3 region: CASSQINQAPLF. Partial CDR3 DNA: TGTGCCAGCAGTCAGATCAACCAGGCTCCGCTT. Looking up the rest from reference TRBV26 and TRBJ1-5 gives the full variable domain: NSKVIQTPRYLVKGQGQKAKMRCIPEKGHPVVFWYQQNKNNEFKFLINFQNQEVLQQIDMTEKRFSAECPSNSPCSLEIQSSEAGDSALYLCASSQINQAPLFGEGTRLSVL.

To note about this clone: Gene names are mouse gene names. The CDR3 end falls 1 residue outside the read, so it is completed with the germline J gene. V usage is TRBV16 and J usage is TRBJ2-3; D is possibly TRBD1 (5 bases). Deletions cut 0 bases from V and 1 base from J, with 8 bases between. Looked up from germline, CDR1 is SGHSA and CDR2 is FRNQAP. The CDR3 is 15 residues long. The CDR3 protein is CASSLERGGAETLYF. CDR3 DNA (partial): TGTGCAAGCAGCTTAGAGAGGGGTGGTGCAGAAACGCTGTAT.

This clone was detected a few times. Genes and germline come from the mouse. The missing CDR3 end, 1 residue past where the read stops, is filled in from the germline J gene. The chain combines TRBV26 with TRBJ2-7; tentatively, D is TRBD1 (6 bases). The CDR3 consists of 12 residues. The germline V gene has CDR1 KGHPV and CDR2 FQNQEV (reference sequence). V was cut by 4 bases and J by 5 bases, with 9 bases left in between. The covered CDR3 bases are TGTGCCAGCAGTCCACAGGGAGATGAACAGTAC. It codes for CASSPQGDEQY. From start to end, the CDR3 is CASSPQGDEQYF.